These 18 T cell receptor beta chains were sequenced from one sample in a study of Graves' ophthalmopathy and Graves' hyperthyroidism. Amplified material comprised TCR beta CDR3 regions derived from RNA transcripts. The first round was an RT-PCR with HTBI primers, and the second round was a multiplex PCR. One entry per CDR3 protein results from TCRdb running MiXCR on the multiplex PCR reads. This table holds 650,000 to 900,000 distinct CDR3 sequences, 40% found once. Specimen: peripheral blood. These receptors all stem from an adult man with Graves' ophthalmopathy.

This clonotype was seen only a few times. The chain joins TRBV19 to TRBJ2-7, with 7 bases identical to TRBD1. Unmatched junction bases numbered 11, after V lost 3 bases and J lost 6 bases. CDR1 is LNHDA and CDR2 is SQIVND in the germline V gene (reference sequence). The CDR3 loop spans 15 amino acids. This CDR3 reads CASSIVTGFLSEQYF. The CDR3 DNA is TGTGCCAGTAGTATCGTGACAGGGTTTCTCTCCGAGCAGTACTTC.

The gene calls are TRBV20-1 and TRBJ2-7, with 13 positions matching TRBD2. The germline V gene encodes CDR1 DFQATT and CDR2 SNEGSKA (reference sequence). CDR3 length: 15 amino acids. Unmatched junction bases numbered 5, after V lost 1 base and J lost 5 bases. This CDR3 is CSARATSGRPHEQYF. The CDR3 nucleotides read TGCAGTGCTAGAGCGACTAGCGGGAGGCCGCACGAGCAGTACTTC.

This clonotype was seen more than once but under ten times. The chain uses TRBV5-1 and TRBJ2-7, with a weak D call TRBD2 (6 bases). V gave up 3 bases and J gave up 1 base, with 11 bases separating them. CDR1 and CDR2 from the germline V gene are SGHRS and YFSETQ. The CDR3 contains 14 residues. The CDR3 DNA sequence: TGCGCCAGCAGCTGGGGGACTCGTTCCTACGAGCAGTACTTC. Translating it yields CASSWGTRSYEQYF.

The rearrangement uses TRBV5-6 and TRBJ2-7; the match to TRBD1 covers 9 bases. Germline V lookup: CDR1 SGHDT, CDR2 YYEEEE. Trimming removed 4 bases from V and 6 bases from J; junction bases left unmatched: 20. This CDR3 has 18 residues. Written as DNA, the CDR3 is TGTGCCAGCAGCCCTGTGGGGCGGGGACAGGGAGTCTTATTCGAGCAGTACTTC. Protein: CASSPVGRGQGVLFEQYF.

The chain couples TRBV7-6 to TRBJ2-3; 8 nucleotides match TRBD2. Germline trimming cut 5 bases from V and 0 bases from J; bases unmatched to any gene: 4. The germline CDR1 and CDR2 sequences are SGHVS and FNYEAQ. The CDR3 length is 15 residues. DNA for the CDR3: TGTGCCAGCAGCGTTGAGCGGGGGAGCACAGATACGCAGTATTTT. It is translated as CASSVERGSTDTQYF.

This clonotype was counted between two and nine times. The V call is TRBV7-9, the J call TRBJ1-1; 10 bases map to TRBD1. Trimming at V came to 5 bases and at J to 4 bases, leaving 10 bases not matched to a gene. This CDR3 contains 16 residues. Germline V gives CDR1 SEHNR, CDR2 FQNEAQ (reference sequence). CDR3: CASSQERTGGPTEAFF. The CDR3 DNA sequence: TGTGCCAGCAGCCAGGAACGGACAGGGGGTCCCACTGAAGCTTTCTTT.

This clonotype was picked up a small number of times. The CDR3: CASSVGVLGLAGQETQYF. DNA for the CDR3: TGTGCCAGCAGCGTAGGGGTGTTGGGACTAGCGGGCCAAGAGACCCAGTACTTC. V and J are TRBV9 and TRBJ2-5; TRBD2 matches at 12 bases. J lost 1 base, V lost 0 bases, and 7 bases had no gene match. The CDR3 loop spans 18 amino acids. Germline CDR1 reads SGDLS; CDR2 reads YYNGEE. Drawing the rest from reference TRBV9 and TRBJ2-5, the complete variable domain is DSGVTQTPKHLITATGQRVTLRCSPRSGDLSVYWYQQSLDQGLQFLIQYYNGEERAKGNILERFSAQQFPDLHSELNLSSLELGDSALYFCASSVGVLGLAGQETQYFGPGTRLLVL.

This clonotype was counted only a few times. At one boundary the junction diverges from the germline segment, which might be a read error. The V call is TRBV10-3, the J call TRBJ1-2, with 9 bases that match TRBD1. The CDR3 totals 13 residues. Germline V gene data show CDR1 as ENHRY and CDR2 as SYGVKD. The CDR3: CATSQGTGTGYTF. In DNA form, the CDR3 reads TGTGCCACCAGTCAGGGGACAGGGACTGGCTACACCTTC.

This clonotype was found many times. The V call is TRBV29-1, the J call TRBJ1-1; 7 bases fit TRBD1. Germline trimming cut 0 bases from V and 8 bases from J; bases unmatched to any gene: 6. From germline, CDR1 is SQVTM and CDR2 ANQGSEA. The CDR3 has 13 amino acids. CDR3 sequence: CSVEDLAQGEAFF. CDR3 DNA sequence: TGCAGCGTTGAAGATCTGGCACAGGGGGAAGCTTTCTTT.

This clonotype was counted a few times. The V and J genes are TRBV11-1 and TRBJ2-6, with 13 bases matching TRBD2. The CDR3 is made up of 18 amino acids. The V and J ends lost 6 bases and 0 bases, in that order; junction bases with no gene match: 5. The germline V gene encodes CDR1 SGHAT and CDR2 FQDESV (reference sequence). CDR3 residues: CASRGLAGPPSGANVLTF. As DNA, the CDR3 is TGTGCCAGCAGGGGACTAGCGGGGCCCCCCTCTGGGGCCAACGTCCTGACTTTC.

The chain joins TRBV24-1 to TRBJ2-6; no definite D call. The germline gives CDR1 KGHDR, CDR2 SFDVKD. V was pared by 6 bases and J by 4 bases, with 6 bases between. The CDR3 contains 13 residues. The CDR3 loop reads CATSWGGANVLTF. The CDR3 bases are TGTGCCACCAGTTGGGGAGGGGCCAACGTCCTGACTTTC.

Ten or more counts support this clonotype. J is TRBJ1-2 and V is TRBV25-1; no reliable D call. V was shortened by 5 bases and J by 5 bases, with 12 bases between the two germline ends. There are 13 residues in the CDR3. Germline V gives CDR1 MGHDK, CDR2 SYGVNS. The CDR3 spells CASSLRQPYGYTF. The CDR3 nucleotides read TGTGCCAGCAGTTTACGGCAGCCTTATGGCTACACCTTC.

CDR3 residues: CSVGGQSIETQYF. The DNA of the CDR3 is TGCAGCGTTGGGGGGCAGTCCATAGAGACCCAGTACTTC. V and J are TRBV29-1 and TRBJ2-5; tentatively, D is TRBD1 (6 bases). V lost 4 bases to trimming and J lost 4 bases, with 13 bases between them. Per the germline V gene, CDR1 is SQVTM and CDR2 is ANQGSEA. The CDR3 has 13 residues.

This clonotype was counted only a few times. The chain links TRBV4-3 to TRBJ2-5; D is possibly TRBD1 or TRBD2 (5 bases each). This CDR3 is 10 amino acids long. V was trimmed by 11 bases and J by 3 bases, leaving 7 bases between them. CDR1 is LGHNA and CDR2 is YSLEER in the germline V gene. The CDR3 is CALGEETQYF. As DNA, the CDR3 is TGCGCCTTGGGGGAAGAGACCCAGTACTTC.

On this clonotype: A much bigger clone sits one base away, suggesting this may be a read error. V usage is TRBV25-1 and J usage is TRBJ1-2; TRBD1 aligns across 7 bases. Germline V gives CDR1 MGHDK, CDR2 SYGVNS. The V segment lost 6 bases and the J segment 4 bases; nucleotides outside the gene matches: 11. This CDR3 is built from 15 residues. The CDR3 protein is CASSRGSQPSYGYTF. Written as DNA, the CDR3 is TGTGCCAGCAGCAGGGGGAGTCAACCTAGCTATGGCTACACCTTC.

As to this clonotype: Given a much more abundant clone one base away, this may be a read error. The rearrangement uses TRBV7-2 and TRBJ1-2; weak D call: TRBD1 (5 bases). The CDR3 spans 15 residues. V shed 1 base and J shed 8 bases, with 17 bases lying between them. Germline V lookup: CDR1 SGHTA, CDR2 FQGNSA. CDR3 protein: CASSLEIHIYRGYTF. CDR3 DNA: TGTGCCAGCAGCTTAGAGATCCATATCTACAGGGGCTACACCTTC.

The CDR3 DNA sequence: TGTGCCAGCAGCGTAGTAGGGGGGTCGGCTGGGGCCAACGTCCTGACTTTC. It encodes CASSVVGGSAGANVLTF. This chain joins TRBV9 and TRBJ2-6; D possibly matches TRBD1 or TRBD2 (6 bases each). The CDR3 contains 17 residues. The V end was cut by 0 bases, the J end by 2 bases, with 12 bases between. From germline, CDR1 is SGDLS and CDR2 YYNGEE.

This clonotype was observed a few times. The CDR3 sequence: CASKAGHSYEQYF. In DNA form, the CDR3 reads TGTGCCAGCAAGGCGGGACATTCGTACGAGCAGTACTTC. This sequence joins TRBV6-1 and TRBJ2-7, with D perhaps given as TRBD1 or TRBD2 (6 bases each). V gave up 7 bases and J gave up 4 bases, with 14 bases separating them. Germline V gene sequence: CDR1 MNHNS, CDR2 SASEGT. The length of the CDR3 is 13 residues.